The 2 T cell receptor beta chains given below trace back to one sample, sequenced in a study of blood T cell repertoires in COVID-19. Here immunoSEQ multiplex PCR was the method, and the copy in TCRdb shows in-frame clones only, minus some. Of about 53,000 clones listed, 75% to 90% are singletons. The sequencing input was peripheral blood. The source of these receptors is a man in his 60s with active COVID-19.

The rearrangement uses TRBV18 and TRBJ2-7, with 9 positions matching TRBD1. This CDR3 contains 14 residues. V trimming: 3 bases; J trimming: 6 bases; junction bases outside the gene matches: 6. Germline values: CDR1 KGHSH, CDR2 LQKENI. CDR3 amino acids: CASSPTTGGGEQYF. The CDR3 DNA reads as TGTGCCAGCTCACCCACGACAGGGGGGGGCGAGCAGTACTTC.

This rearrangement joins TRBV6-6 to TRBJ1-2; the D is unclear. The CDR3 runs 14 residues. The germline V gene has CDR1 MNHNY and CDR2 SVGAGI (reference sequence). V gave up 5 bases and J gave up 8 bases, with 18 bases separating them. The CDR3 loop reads CASSPGPLQGGYTF. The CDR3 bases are TGTGCCAGCAGTCCTGGGCCCCTCCAAGGAGGCTACACCTTC.